The 2 T cell receptor beta chains reported below all come from one sample, sequenced in a study of T cell repertoires in cytomegalovirus infection. TCRdb processed the reads anew with MiXCR; each CDR3 protein has one entry. The data show roughly 230,000 distinct CDR3 sequences, with 22% seen just once and roughly 20% held by the top ten. The sequenced material came from CD8+ T cells from PBMCs. These receptors all stem from a human donor in good health (CMV status not recorded). Some clones in this sample may be carry-over from other donors' samples.

This chain uses TRBV5-6 with TRBJ2-2; D is possibly TRBD2 (6 bases). V was clipped by 4 bases and J by 5 bases, with 12 bases between them. This CDR3 region has 14 residues. From germline, CDR1 is SGHDT and CDR2 YYEEEE. CDR3 amino acids: CASSGRMETGELFF. The DNA for the CDR3 is TGTGCCAGCAGCGGGAGGATGGAGACCGGGGAGCTGTTTTTT. Full variable domain (remainder filled in from reference TRBV5-6 and TRBJ2-2): DAGVTQSPTHLIKTRGQQVTLRCSPKSGHDTVSWYQQALGQGPQFIFQYYEEEERQRGNFPDRFSGHQFPNYSSELNVNALLLGDSALYLCASSGRMETGELFFGEGSRLTVL.

This clonotype was seen more than once but under ten times. The chain joins TRBV7-9 to TRBJ2-7; D gene uncertain. The CDR3 has 13 amino acids. The germline V and J ends were trimmed by 5 bases and 1 base, with 9 bases remaining between them. CDR1 is SEHNR, CDR2 FQNEAQ, per germline (reference sequence). In DNA, the CDR3 is TGTGCCAGCAGCCCCCGGATTTCCTACGAGCAGTACTTC. Translated, it gives CASSPRISYEQYF.